The rows below give T cell receptor beta chains drawn from one sample of a study of T cells after yellow fever vaccination. TCRdb passed the 5' RACE reads through MiXCR, listing each CDR3 protein once. Of about 130,000 distinct CDR3 sequences listed, roughly 6.7% are singletons. The sample in question was CD4+ T cells sorted from PBMCs, obtained less than 11 days after the first yellow fever vaccination. Source of these receptors: a man in his late teens or twenties who received the YFV17D yellow fever vaccine. Each CDR3 is given with its conserved first and last residue. Each record gives: clone size, V gene, J gene, D gene, CDR3 DNA, CDR3 protein. D genes are given only for firm matches. Clone size is stated in some rows and not others, as once, few, many or a class when expanded.

many	TRBV20-1	TRBJ2-5	TRBD2	TGCAGTGCTAGGGAGCGGGGGGAGACCCAGTACTTC	CSARERGETQYF
many	TRBV20-1	TRBJ1-3	TRBD1	TGCAGTGCTCCACCCCTGGACAGGGTCTCTGGAAACACCATATATTTT	CSAPPLDRVSGNTIYF
many	TRBV7-6	TRBJ2-1	-	TGTGCCAGCAGCTCACCAGGGTCGGGGAGCAATGAGCAGTTCTTC	CASSSPGSGSNEQFF
many	TRBV3-1	TRBJ2-4	-	TGTGCCAGCAGCCAAGAGGGGCTACAAAACATTCAGTACTTC	CASSQEGLQNIQYF
many	TRBV5-1	TRBJ1-1	-	TGCGCCAGCAGCTTATTTGATCGGGTTGAAGCTTTCTTT	CASSLFDRVEAFF
many	TRBV5-1	TRBJ1-1	-	TGCGCCAGCAGCTTGGACTTAATGAACACTGAAGCTTTCTTT	CASSLDLMNTEAFF
many	TRBV7-2	TRBJ2-7	TRBD2	TGTGCCAGCAGCTTAGTCGGACTAGCCTACGAGCAGTACTTC	CASSLVGLAYEQYF
many	TRBV5-1	TRBJ1-1	-	TGCGCCAGCAGCTTGAGCCCGCCGAACACTGAAGCTTTCTTT	CASSLSPPNTEAFF
many	TRBV5-1	TRBJ1-1	-	TGCGCCAGCAGCTTGAACAGCTTGAACACTGAAGCTTTCTTT	CASSLNSLNTEAFF
many	TRBV10-3	TRBJ1-3	-	TGTGCCATCAGTGGGACTTCCCGCTCTGGAAACACCATATATTTT	CAISGTSRSGNTIYF
many	TRBV5-8	TRBJ2-1	-	TGTGCCAGCAGCTTCTTGAGGGGGGGCCTCAATGAGCAGTTCTTC	CASSFLRGGLNEQFF
many	TRBV7-2	TRBJ2-1	-	TGTGCCAGCAGCTTTCCGGGGAGAAAGCAGTTCTTC	CASSFPGRKQFF
many	TRBV19	TRBJ2-1	-	TGTGCCAGTAGTATGGCTGTGGCTGAGCAGTTCTTC	CASSMAVAEQFF
many	TRBV5-5	TRBJ2-1	-	TGTGCCAGCAGCACCCCCCGTGGGTACAATGAGCAGTTCTTC	CASSTPRGYNEQFF
-	TRBV4-1	TRBJ2-3	TRBD2	TGCGCCAGCAGCCCCCCCCGACTCAGCGGGGGTGGCACAGATACGCAGTATTTT	CASSPPRLSGGGTDTQYF
many	TRBV5-1	TRBJ1-2	-	TGCGCCAGCAGCTTGGGGGGGGGTGCCCAAAGGATCTCTGGCTACACCTTC	CASSLGGGAQRISGYTF
-	TRBV12-3/TRBV12-4	TRBJ2-3	-	TGTGCCAGCAGTGCGAACCCGGAGCGGGTTGATACGCAGTATTTT	CASSANPERVDTQYF
few	TRBV5-1	TRBJ1-2	TRBD1	TGCGCCAGCAGCCAGGGACAGAGCTATGGCTACACCTTC	CASSQGQSYGYTF
many	TRBV2	TRBJ1-5	TRBD1	TGTGCCAGCGGGGACAGCCTTAATCAGCCCCAGCATTTT	CASGDSLNQPQHF
-	TRBV4-3	TRBJ2-6	TRBD1	TGCGCCAGCAGCCAAGGTCTCACAGGGGGAAATGCTGGGGCCAACGTCCTGACTTTC	CASSQGLTGGNAGANVLTF
many	TRBV7-3	TRBJ1-1	-	TGTGCCAGCAGCGGCGGGGGGAACACTGAAGCTTTCTTT	CASSGGGNTEAFF
many	TRBV5-1	TRBJ2-3	TRBD2	TGCGCCAGCAGCCCAGCGGGGGGGCCGAGTTTCGATACGCAGTATTTT	CASSPAGGPSFDTQYF
many	TRBV27	TRBJ1-1	TRBD1	TGTGCCAGCAGTTTAGGGGACAGTGGGAACACTGAAGCTTTCTTT	CASSLGDSGNTEAFF
many	TRBV24-1	TRBJ2-7	-	TGTGCCACCTGGGGGCCCTACGAGCAGTACTTC	CATWGPYEQYF
many	TRBV20-1	TRBJ2-5	TRBD1	TGCAGTGCGGGGACAGTTCAAGAGACCCAGTACTTC	CSAGTVQETQYF
many	TRBV5-5	TRBJ1-2	TRBD1	TGTGCCAGCAGCTTGGGACAGGGGGCCGGTGGCTACACCTTC	CASSLGQGAGGYTF
many	TRBV12-3/TRBV12-4	TRBJ2-3	-	TGTGCCATCGCTTCTACGTCTAGCACAGATACGCAGTATTTT	CAIASTSSTDTQYF
few	TRBV7-2	TRBJ1-2	-	TGTGCCAGCAGCTTATCCCAGGGAACGGGTGGCTACACCTTC	CASSLSQGTGGYTF
many	TRBV6-1	TRBJ2-1	TRBD2	TGTGCCAGTGGTAACGGGGCAGCGGGGCACAATGAGCAGTTCTTC	CASGNGAAGHNEQFF
many	TRBV12-3/TRBV12-4	TRBJ2-2	-	TGTGCCAGCAGGTCCACTGAGGCCGGGGAGCTGTTTTTT	CASRSTEAGELFF
many	TRBV24-1	TRBJ2-2	TRBD1	TGTGCCACCAGTGATTCCGGGACAGGAAACACCGGGGAGCTGTTTTTT	CATSDSGTGNTGELFF
many	TRBV27	TRBJ2-7	-	TGTGCCAGCAGCCTCCTGGGGGGGGCGCGTGAGCAGTACTTC	CASSLLGGAREQYF
many	TRBV6-2/TRBV6-3	TRBJ2-2	-	TGTGCCAGCAGTTACGGGGCCGGGGAGCTGTTTTTT	CASSYGAGELFF
-	TRBV7-9	TRBJ1-6	-	TGTGCCAGCAGCGTCACAGGGAATTCACCCCTCGACTTT	CASSVTGNSPLDF
few	TRBV5-1	TRBJ1-6	TRBD1	TGCGCCAGCAGCGGGACCGGGACAGGGTTTTCACCCCTCCACTTT	CASSGTGTGFSPLHF
many	TRBV9	TRBJ1-5	TRBD1	TGTGCCAGCAGCCCAGGACAGGAACACAGGCCCCAGCATTTT	CASSPGQEHRPQHF
many	TRBV12-3/TRBV12-4	TRBJ2-1	TRBD1	TGTGCCAGCAGTACCCGGACAGGGAGACATGAGCAGTTCTTC	CASSTRTGRHEQFF
many	TRBV24-1	TRBJ1-5	-	TGTGCCACCAGTGATAGCCGGGGCGAAAATCAGCCCCAGCATTTT	CATSDSRGENQPQHF
few	TRBV5-1	TRBJ2-1	-	TGCGCCAGCCAACCTCTGTCGGGGGCGGCCTACAATGAGCAGTTCTTC	CASQPLSGAAYNEQFF
many	TRBV6-2/TRBV6-3	TRBJ2-4	-	TGTGCCAGCAGTTCCCACAGTCTGGGATGGGACATTCAGTACTTC	CASSSHSLGWDIQYF
many	TRBV24-1	TRBJ2-7	-	TGTGCCACCAGTGATCTGCAATGCGAGCAGTACTTC	CATSDLQCEQYF
-	TRBV11-2	TRBJ1-6	-	TGTGCCAGCAGCCGACTTGGTAGCTCCTATAATTCACCCCTCCACTTT	CASSRLGSSYNSPLHF
many	TRBV6-1	TRBJ1-5	-	TGTGCCAGCAGTGGGGGCAATAATCAGCCCCAGCATTTT	CASSGGNNQPQHF
many	TRBV12-3/TRBV12-4	TRBJ2-7	-	TGTGCCAGCAGTTTGCAGGGCGGAGCCTACGAGCAGTACTTC	CASSLQGGAYEQYF
many	TRBV6-2/TRBV6-3	TRBJ2-7	-	TGTGCCAGCACTTCCAGCCCCGGGACTGGCATCCGAGTTTACGAGCAGTACTTC	CASTSSPGTGIRVYEQYF
-	TRBV5-1	TRBJ2-2	-	TGCGCCAGCAGCTTGCGTTCGGGGGCGGGGGAGCTGTTTTTT	CASSLRSGAGELFF
many	TRBV29-1	TRBJ2-3	-	TGCAGCGTTGAAGCGGGGGCAGGAACCCGCACAGATACGCAGTATTTT	CSVEAGAGTRTDTQYF
-	TRBV7-9	TRBJ1-2	-	TGTGCCAGCAGCTTATGGGACGGAGCTAACTATGGCTACACCTTC	CASSLWDGANYGYTF
many	TRBV11-2	TRBJ2-5	-	TGTGCCAGCATTCAAGGGGCTGGGGCCCAGTACTTC	CASIQGAGAQYF